The 10 T cell receptor beta chains in this list originate from one sample, sequenced in a study of spatial heterogeneity in lung cancer. Their target antigens are unknown. Time point denoted: sample taken at primary tumor resection. Study findings and constraints: Tumor mutation count correlated with how many alpha and beta TCRs expanded intratumorally.

MiXCR was run by TCRdb on the 5' RACE reads, yielding one entry per CDR3 protein. This table has fewer than 30,000 distinct CDR3 sequences, about 7% appearing once. The starting material was lung tumor tissue, obtained at surgery. The source of these receptors is a male donor with early-stage non-small cell lung cancer.

The chain uses TRBV5-1 and TRBJ2-5; D is tentatively TRBD1 or TRBD2 (6 bases each). Germline V CDR1 and CDR2: SGHRS, YFSETQ. Trimming stripped 4 bases from V and 2 bases from J, with 15 bases between. The length of the CDR3 is 15 residues. The CDR3 DNA reads TGCGCCAGCAGCCCGGGGGCATGGGAGCAAGAGACCCAGTACTTC. Translating gives CASSPGAWEQETQYF.

In this sample, this clonotype turned up many times. The chain couples TRBV6-2 or TRBV6-3 to TRBJ1-2; a weak D match, TRBD1 (6 bases). The CDR3 runs 15 residues. Per germline, CDR1 MNHEY and CDR2 SVGEGT. Trimming stripped 4 bases from V and 3 bases from J, with 15 bases between. CDR3 in amino acids: CASSSIMTGDYGYTF. CDR3 DNA: TGTGCCAGCAGTTCCATAATGACAGGCGACTATGGCTACACCTTC.

This clonotype has a handful of counts. The chain is built from TRBV5-1 and TRBJ1-3, with no clear D. Trimming took 2 bases from V and 0 from J, leaving 12 bases between them. The CDR3 runs to 16 residues. CDR1 and CDR2 (germline): SGHRS, YFSETQ. This CDR3 is CASSFSGSFSGNTIYF. CDR3 bases: TGCGCCAGCAGCTTCTCGGGGTCCTTCTCTGGAAACACCATATATTTT.

On this clonotype: This may come from a read error, since a much larger clone is one base off. The CDR3 loop reads CASSPNYGSSYEQYF. In nucleotides, the CDR3 is TGTGCCAGCTCACCTAACTACGGCAGCTCCTACGAGCAGTACTTC. The chain couples TRBV18 to TRBJ2-7; D remains ambiguous. The germline gives CDR1 KGHSH, CDR2 LQKENI. V dropped 3 bases and J dropped 0 bases, with 12 bases sitting between them. The CDR3 length is 15 residues.

The rearrangement joins TRBV19 to TRBJ1-2; D gene ambiguous. This CDR3 has 13 amino acids. Germline values: CDR1 LNHDA, CDR2 SQIVND (reference sequence). The V end lost 7 bases, the J end lost 1 base, and 10 bases lay between the germline ends. The CDR3: CASMADNNYGYTF. The CDR3 nucleotides read TGTGCCAGTATGGCAGATAATAACTATGGCTACACCTTC.

This clonotype appeared many times. V usage is TRBV5-6 and J usage is TRBJ2-6; 7 nucleotides align to TRBD2. The germline V gene has CDR1 SGHDT and CDR2 YYEEEE. Trimming took 4 bases from V and 3 from J; bases not matched to a gene: 10. The CDR3 has 17 residues. CDR3 coding DNA: TGTGCCAGCAGCGCGGGACTATTGATCGGTGGGGCCAACGTCCTGACTTTC. Its protein product is CASSAGLLIGGANVLTF. The full variable domain, its missing parts supplied by reference TRBV5-6 and TRBJ2-6, is DAGVTQSPTHLIKTRGQQVTLRCSPKSGHDTVSWYQQALGQGPQFIFQYYEEEERQRGNFPDRFSGHQFPNYSSELNVNALLLGDSALYLCASSAGLLIGGANVLTFGAGSRLTVL.

About this clonotype itself: This may arise from a read error, as a much more abundant clone is one base away. CDR3 coding DNA: TGTGCCAGCAGCTTTGGACTAGCGGGGACCACAGATACGCAGTATTTT. Amino acids: CASSFGLAGTTDTQYF. V and J are TRBV7-2 and TRBJ2-3; 12 bases map to TRBD2. Germline CDR1 and CDR2: SGHTA and FQGNSA. V gave up 3 bases and J gave up 2 bases; unmatched junction bases: 3. CDR3 length: 16 amino acids.

This clonotype was seen repeatedly, ten times or more. The CDR3 here is CSAPEQGISANYGYTF. The DNA for the CDR3 is TGCAGTGCGCCAGAACAGGGAATTTCGGCTAACTATGGCTACACCTTC. The chain couples TRBV20-1 to TRBJ1-2; D possibly corresponds to TRBD1 (6 bases). V shed 6 bases and J shed 0 bases, with 20 bases lying between them. CDR3 length: 16 amino acids. Germline assignment: CDR1 DFQATT and CDR2 SNEGSKA (reference sequence).

This clonotype was observed at least ten times. The V and J genes are TRBV28 and TRBJ1-1; possibly TRBD1 for D (5 bases). Trimming took 5 bases from V and 1 from J, leaving 17 bases between them. Germline V gene data show CDR1 as MDHEN and CDR2 as SYDVKM. The CDR3 loop spans 16 amino acids. The CDR3 sequence is CASSRQGRSRNTEAFF. CDR3 DNA sequence: TGTGCCAGCAGTAGGCAGGGAAGGAGTCGGAACACTGAAGCTTTCTTT.

This clonotype was seen once. Since a much larger clone is just one base distant, this may be a read error. The chain couples TRBV6-5 to TRBJ2-3, with a weak D call TRBD1 (5 bases). Per germline, CDR1 MNHEY and CDR2 SVGAGI. V was shortened by 5 bases and J by 0 bases, with 9 bases between the two germline ends. CDR3 length: 14 residues. CDR3 bases: TGTGCCAGCAGTACGGCAGGGAGCACAGATACGCAGTATTTT. Translated, it gives CASSTAGSTDTQYF.